This T cell receptor beta chain was identified in a study of cytomegalovirus exposure and HLA in healthy donors. Whole-study findings and limits: Investigators reported around 150 TCR beta chains as tied to cytomegalovirus. First-cohort TCR clusters tended to co-occur in the approximately 130 validation repertoires, a later analysis found.

Per the germline V gene, CDR1 is MNHEY and CDR2 is SMNVEV (reference sequence). The J segment lost 3 bases and the V segment lost 10 bases, leaving 10 bases of the junction unmatched. The CDR3 extends over 14 amino acids. Assay used: immunoSEQ multiplex PCR; TCRdb lists only in-frame clones, some missing. The sample lists under 75,000 clones; about 96% were seen once. The validation cohort, a group of around 130 subjects, included the donors and was separate from the roughly 600-subject first cohort. On this clone: Its antigen remains unidentified.

V is TRBV27 and J is TRBJ2-7; 9 bases are shared with TRBD1. What was sequenced was PBMCs. This sequence originates from a woman between 18 and 30 years old in good health and CMV-seronegative. CDR3 DNA: TGTGCCACCTCCCGGGACAGGGCGATCTACGAGCAGTACTTC. Its translation: CATSRDRAIYEQYF.